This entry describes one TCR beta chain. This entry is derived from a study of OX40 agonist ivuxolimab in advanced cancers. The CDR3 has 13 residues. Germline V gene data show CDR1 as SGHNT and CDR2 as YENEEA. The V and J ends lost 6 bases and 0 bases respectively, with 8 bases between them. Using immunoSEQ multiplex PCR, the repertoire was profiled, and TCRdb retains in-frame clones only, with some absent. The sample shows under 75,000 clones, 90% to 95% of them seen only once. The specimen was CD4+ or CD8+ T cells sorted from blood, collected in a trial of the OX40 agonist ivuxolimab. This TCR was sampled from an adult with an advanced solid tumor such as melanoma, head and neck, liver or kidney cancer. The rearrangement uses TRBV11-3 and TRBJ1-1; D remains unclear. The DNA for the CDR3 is TGTGCCAGCAGTTACACAGTGAACACTGAAGCTTTCTTT. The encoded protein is CASSYTVNTEAFF.